This T cell receptor beta chain is from a study of blood T cell repertoires in COVID-19 (dated by TCRdb to about 2020). Notes on the research overall: Collaborator samples came from the United States, Italy and Spain and covered acute and convalescent phases of COVID-19. The material from the prospective study consisted of cDNA or gDNA derived from T cells, B-cell-depleted T cells, or PBMCs. The dataset comprised deeply sampled blood TCRbeta repertoires from subjects exposed to, actively infected with, or recovered from COVID-19. The repertoires were released in a freely available public database meant as a resource for research on the immune response to SARS-CoV-2. Samples came from the ongoing ImmuneRACE study (first 160 participants) plus 1,254 subjects from 6 global collaborators. Sample metadata almost always included a de-identified subject ID, COVID-19 status, age in years and sex. Where HLA class I and class II types were available, the types were taken from metadata supplied by the sample provider, not from assay-based typing.

From the cysteine through the phenylalanine, the CDR3 covers 13 amino acids. Kept here is only the CDR3 DNA, which spans 39 bases and is read in frame from base 1. The germline V and J ends show losses of 1 base and 11 bases respectively, and no gene match explains 6 bases of the junction. CDR1 and CDR2, looked up from the germline V gene (reference sequence), are LGHDT and YNNKEL. This clone was counted between two and nine times. Its recognized antigen is unknown. The input lacks base qualities; no much larger clone sits a single base away. General study outcomes and caveats: How much clinical and demographic metadata was included differed by source and by participant, and the metadata was provided uncurated.

The collaborating institutions used their own protocols to collect whole blood in K2EDTA tubes. For TCRbeta analysis, collaborators shipped samples as frozen whole blood, isolated PBMCs, or DNA extracted from either of those sample types. TCRbeta CDR3 regions were amplified from genomic DNA by means of the immunoSEQ Assay, a bias-controlled multiplex PCR. For the original study's pipeline: The number of nucleated cells in each sample was estimated by amplification of reference gene primers within the assay. Sequence reads were collapsed and filtered to measure the absolute abundance of every unique TCRbeta CDR3 rearrangement. For each sample, productive Simpson clonality was calculated as the square root of Simpson's diversity index over productive rearrangements. TCRdb carries this immuneACCESS record with in-frame sequences only. Its versions omit some clonotypes, under half of them owing to an unresolved V gene in the studies checked, with the rest unexplained. The V and J calls and clone size come from that table; D and trimming were worked out from the DNA. The sample data list some 250,000 clones, and 88% of these were observed just once. Jointly, the top ten make up around 0.7% of the sample.

The TCR comes from a human donor in a cohort sampled during active COVID-19. The sample was peripheral blood. The rearranged segments are TRBV3-1 (or the pseudogene TRBV3-2) and TRBJ1-1; the central 8 bases match TRBD1. The DNA is as follows: TGTGCCAGCAGCCAAGGCAGGGGGCTTGAGGCTTTCTTT. It encodes CASSQGRGLEAFF.